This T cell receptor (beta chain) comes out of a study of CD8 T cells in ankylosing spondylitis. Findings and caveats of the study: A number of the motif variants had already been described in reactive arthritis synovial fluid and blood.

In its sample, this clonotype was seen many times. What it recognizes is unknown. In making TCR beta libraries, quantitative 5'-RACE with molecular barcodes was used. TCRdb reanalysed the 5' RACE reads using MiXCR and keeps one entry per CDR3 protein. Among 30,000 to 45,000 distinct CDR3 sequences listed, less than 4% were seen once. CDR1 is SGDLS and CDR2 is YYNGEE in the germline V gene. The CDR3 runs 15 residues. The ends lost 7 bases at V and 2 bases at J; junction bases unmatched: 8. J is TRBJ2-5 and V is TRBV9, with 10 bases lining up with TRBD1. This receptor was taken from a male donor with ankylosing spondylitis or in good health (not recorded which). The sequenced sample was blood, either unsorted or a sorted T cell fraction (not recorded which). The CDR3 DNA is TGTGCCAGCTCTCGACAGGGGGCATCGCAAGAGACCCAGTACTTC. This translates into CASSRQGASQETQYF.